This T cell receptor beta chain was sequenced in a study of T cell responses to AZD1222 COVID-19 vaccine. In regard to this clone: No antigen is known for it.

Some clones are missing from TCRdb's copy, which holds only in-frame ones; the method was immunoSEQ multiplex PCR. The table has 150,000 to 170,000 clones, around 85% seen once; the top ten hold about 5.5%. V lost 0 bases to trimming and J lost 3 bases, with 7 bases between them. The CDR3 covers 14 residues. Looked up from germline, CDR1 is SGHNT and CDR2 is YYREEE (reference sequence). Points from the study as a whole: Sampled repertoires all dated from after the peak T cell response. Spike-specific TCR repertoires showed rising breadth and depth after two AZD1222 doses. Donors were mostly white British, more females; clonal diversity possibly underestimated.

The rearrangement uses TRBV5-4 and TRBJ1-3, with D perhaps matching TRBD1 (6 bases). The input for sequencing was peripheral blood, taken on day 0 of MenACWY control vaccination. The origin of this receptor is an adult in good health. In DNA, the CDR3 is TGTGCCAGCAGCTTGGCACAGGGTGGAAACACCATATATTTT. Translation: CASSLAQGGNTIYF.